These 3 T cell receptor beta chains were sequenced from one sample in a study of CD8 T cells in ankylosing spondylitis. Using its own MiXCR run on the 5' RACE reads, TCRdb lists one record per CDR3 protein. This sample carries 35,000 to 50,000 distinct CDR3 sequences, approximately 10% of them seen once, and the ten largest clones take around 1.4%. The sequenced sample consisted of blood, either unsorted or a sorted T cell fraction (not recorded which). These receptors originate from a male donor with ankylosing spondylitis or in good health (not recorded which).

This clonotype was observed at least ten times. The chain is built from TRBV28 and TRBJ1-2; possible D gene TRBD1, 6 bases. Germline V lookup: CDR1 MDHEN, CDR2 SYDVKM. V lost 5 bases and J lost 6, with 25 bases in between. There are 17 residues in the CDR3. Written as DNA, the CDR3 is TGTGCCAGCAGTCGTTCCCCGGGACACTCGGTTTATGATGGCTACACCTTC. Translating gives CASSRSPGHSVYDGYTF.

The J gene is TRBJ1-1, the V gene TRBV7-9, with 9 nucleotides matching TRBD1. Germline assignment: CDR1 SEHNR and CDR2 FQNEAQ (reference sequence). V gave up 0 bases and J gave up 4 bases; unmatched junction bases: 3. This CDR3 has 15 amino acids. This chain's CDR3 is CASSLAWTGATEAFF. The CDR3, as DNA: TGTGCCAGCAGCTTAGCCTGGACAGGGGCCACTGAAGCTTTCTTT. Combining the CDR3 with reference TRBV7-9 and TRBJ1-1 gives the whole variable domain DTGVSQNPRHKITKRGQNVTFRCDPISEHNRLYWYRQTLGQGPEFLTYFQNEAQLEKSRLLSDRFSAERPKGSFSTLEIQRTEQGDSAMYLCASSLAWTGATEAFFGQGTRLTVV.

The sample holds many counts of this clonotype. This chain uses TRBV30 with TRBJ2-7, with D tentatively TRBD1 or TRBD2 (6 bases each). Between the trimmed V and J ends, which lost 3 bases and 5 bases, there was a span of 17 bases. The CDR3 consists of 14 residues. Germline loops: CDR1 GTSNPN, CDR2 SVGIG (reference sequence). The CDR3 reads CAWSAHGGTHEQYF. The CDR3 region has the DNA TGTGCCTGGAGCGCTCACGGGGGCACGCACGAGCAGTACTTC.